This TCR beta chain appears in the sequencing data of a study of blood T cell repertoires in COVID-19. Libraries were prepared by immunoSEQ multiplex PCR; TCRdb keeps only in-frame clonotypes and omits some of them. The sample carries 85,000 to 95,000 clones, 60% to 85% recorded once. The CDR3 is 14 amino acids. Germline loops: CDR1 LNHDA, CDR2 SQIVND (reference sequence). The V segment lost 6 bases and the J segment 0 bases; nucleotides outside the gene matches: 4. Sequencing was carried out using peripheral blood. The TCR originated in a man in his sixties or seventies with acute or convalescent COVID-19. The V and J genes are TRBV19 and TRBJ2-7; the match to TRBD2 covers 8 bases. Written as DNA, the CDR3 is TGTGCCAGTAGGACGGGAGGGAGCTCCTACGAGCAGTACTTC. This sequence encodes CASRTGGSSYEQYF.